These 4 T cell receptor beta chains originate from one sample sequenced in a study of blood T cell repertoires in COVID-19 (dated by TCRdb to about 2020). Library creation used the immunoSEQ multiplex PCR assay. Drawn from immuneACCESS, this table holds only the in-frame rearrangements with V and J called that TCRdb kept. Clones are partly lost; checked studies trace under half to an unresolved V gene and leave the rest unexplained. This sample holds about 360,000 clones; 81% were observed only once. Roughly 1.1% of the sample is taken by the ten largest. Sequencing input: peripheral blood. The receptor source for this set is a human donor with acute or convalescent COVID-19. The donor label of this sample is uncertain.

The CDR3 nucleotides read TGCGCCAGCAGCCATGCCTTTGAGACAGCTAATGAAAAACTGTTTTTT. Translation: CASSHAFETANEKLFF. This chain joins TRBV4-1 and TRBJ1-4; tentatively, D is TRBD1 (5 bases). CDR1 is MGHRA and CDR2 is YSYEKL in the germline V gene. The CDR3 spans 16 residues. The germline V and J ends were trimmed by 3 bases and 3 bases, with 14 bases remaining between them.

The gene calls are TRBV5-6 and TRBJ1-1, with D maybe TRBD1 (6 bases). The germline V and J ends were trimmed by 2 bases and 2 bases, with 13 bases remaining between them. This CDR3 has 15 amino acids. The V gene's germline CDR1 is SGHDT and CDR2 YYEEEE. CDR3 residues: CASSFQGLGNTEAFF. As DNA, the CDR3 is TGTGCCAGCAGCTTCCAGGGGCTCGGAAACACTGAAGCTTTCTTT.

The genes are TRBV10-1 and TRBJ2-5, with D possibly matching TRBD2 (5 bases). The V and J ends lost 6 bases and 5 bases respectively, with 7 bases between them. CDR1 WNHNN and CDR2 SYGVQD come from the germline V gene (reference sequence). The CDR3 extends over 11 amino acids. CDR3 sequence: CASSRGETQYF. CDR3 coding DNA: TGCGCCAGCAGCCGCGGGGAGACCCAGTACTTC.

This clone appeared a few times. V and J are TRBV7-2 and TRBJ1-1; D remains ambiguous. Germline-derived CDR1 and CDR2 are SGHTA and FQGNSA. This CDR3 is built from 16 residues. Trimming removed 5 bases from V and 6 bases from J, with 22 bases in between. CDR3 sequence (DNA): TGTGCCAGCAGCATCCGACCGACGGCGAGCGGGGCTGAAGCTTTCTTT. This encodes CASSIRPTASGAEAFF.